This T cell receptor (beta chain) was documented in a study of T cells in Graves' hyperthyroidism and ophthalmopathy. The ends were cut back, 3 bases at V and 3 bases at J, with 4 bases in the middle. CDR3 length: 11 amino acids. Germline V gives CDR1 DFQATT, CDR2 SNEGSKA (reference sequence). Orbital computed tomography, thyroid ultrasound, serum thyroxine and TRAb, and clinical symptoms together informed the diagnoses. What was amplified from RNA transcripts were TCR beta CDR3 regions. A set of HTBI primers served as the primers for a first-round RT-PCR of the TCR CDR3. Via MiXCR, TCRdb re-called the multiplex PCR reads, giving one row per CDR3 protein. The repertoire holds about 530,000 distinct CDR3 sequences, with about 15% as singletons. This clonotype was counted many times.

This chain joins TRBV20-1 and TRBJ2-3, with D uncertain. The sequencing sample was made of blood. This TCR derives from a woman aged 18-30 years with Graves' ophthalmopathy. CDR3 nucleotides: TGCAGTGCTAGTGGGACAGATACGCAGTATTTT. It encodes CSASGTDTQYF.